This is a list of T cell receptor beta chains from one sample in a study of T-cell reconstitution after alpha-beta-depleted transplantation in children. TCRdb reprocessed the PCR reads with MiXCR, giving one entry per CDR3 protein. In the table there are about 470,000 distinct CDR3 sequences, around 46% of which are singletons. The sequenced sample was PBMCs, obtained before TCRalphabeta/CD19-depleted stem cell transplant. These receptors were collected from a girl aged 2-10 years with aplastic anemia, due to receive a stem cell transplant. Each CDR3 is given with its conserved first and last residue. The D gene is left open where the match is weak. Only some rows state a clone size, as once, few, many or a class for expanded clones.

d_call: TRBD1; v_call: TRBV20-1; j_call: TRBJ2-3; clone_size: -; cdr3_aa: CSAFQGAGFDTQYF; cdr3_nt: TGCAGTGCCTTCCAGGGGGCAGGATTCGATACGCAGTATTTT
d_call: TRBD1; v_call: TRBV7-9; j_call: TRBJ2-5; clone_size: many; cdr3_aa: CASSLGQGEETQYF; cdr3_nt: TGTGCCAGCAGTTTGGGACAGGGGGAAGAGACCCAGTACTTC
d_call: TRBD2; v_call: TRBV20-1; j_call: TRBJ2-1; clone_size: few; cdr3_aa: CSARMAGDFYNEQFF; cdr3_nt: TGCAGTGCTAGGATGGCGGGAGACTTTTACAATGAGCAGTTCTTC
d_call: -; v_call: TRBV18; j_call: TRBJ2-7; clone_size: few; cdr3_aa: CASSPLGYYEQYF; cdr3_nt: TGTGCCAGCTCACCACTCGGCTACTACGAGCAGTACTTC
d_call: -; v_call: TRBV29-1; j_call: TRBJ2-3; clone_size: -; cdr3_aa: CSFELTGDTQYF; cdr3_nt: TGCAGCTTCGAATTGACGGGGGATACGCAGTATTTT
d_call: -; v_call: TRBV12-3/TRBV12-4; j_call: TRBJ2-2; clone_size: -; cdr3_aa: CASRPMHSGELFF; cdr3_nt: TGTGCCAGCAGGCCCATGCACTCCGGGGAGCTGTTTTTT
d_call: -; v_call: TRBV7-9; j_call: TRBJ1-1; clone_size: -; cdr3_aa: CASSLAGDSMNTEAFF; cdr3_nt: TGTGCCAGCAGCTTAGCTGGAGACAGCATGAACACTGAAGCTTTCTTT
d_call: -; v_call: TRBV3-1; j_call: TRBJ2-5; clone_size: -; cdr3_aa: CASSQPPGLETQSF; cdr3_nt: TGTGCCAGCAGCCAGCCTCCTGGGCTTGAGACCCAGTCCTTC
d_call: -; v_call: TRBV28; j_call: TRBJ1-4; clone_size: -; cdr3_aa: CASSLGGGGANEKLFF; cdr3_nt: TGTGCCAGCAGTTTGGGTGGGGGTGGGGCTAATGAAAAACTGTTTTTT
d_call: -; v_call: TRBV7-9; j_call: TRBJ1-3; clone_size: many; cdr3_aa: CASSHSTGNTIYF; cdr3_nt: TGTGCCAGCAGCCACTCAACAGGAAACACCATATATTTT
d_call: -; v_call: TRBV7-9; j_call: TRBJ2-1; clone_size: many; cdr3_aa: CASSLKIIRDNEQFF; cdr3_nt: TGTGCCAGCAGCTTAAAGATAATACGTGACAATGAGCAGTTCTTC
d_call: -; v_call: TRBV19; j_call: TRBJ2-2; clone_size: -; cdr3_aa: CASRRDINTGELFF; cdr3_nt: TGTGCCAGTAGAAGGGACATTAACACCGGGGAGCTGTTTTTT
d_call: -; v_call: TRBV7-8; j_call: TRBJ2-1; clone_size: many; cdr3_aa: CASSMWTSSYNEQFF; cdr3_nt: TGTGCCAGCAGCATGTGGACGAGCTCCTACAATGAGCAGTTCTTC
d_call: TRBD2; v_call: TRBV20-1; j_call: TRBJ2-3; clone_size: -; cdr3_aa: CSAGSLVSGASTDTQYF; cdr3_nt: TGCAGTGCTGGGTCGCTTGTGAGCGGGGCTAGCACAGATACGCAGTATTTT
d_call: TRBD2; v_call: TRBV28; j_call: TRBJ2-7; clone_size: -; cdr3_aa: CASRYGLAFSYEQYF; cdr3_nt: TGTGCCAGCAGATACGGACTAGCGTTTTCCTACGAGCAGTACTTC
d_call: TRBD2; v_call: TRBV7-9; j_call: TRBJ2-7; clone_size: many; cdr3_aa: CASSQGGGGGYEQYF; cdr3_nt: TGTGCCAGCAGCCAGGGCGGGGGTGGGGGATACGAGCAGTACTTC
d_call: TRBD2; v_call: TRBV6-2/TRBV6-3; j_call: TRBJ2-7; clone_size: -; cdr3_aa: CASSGLAGTPREQYF; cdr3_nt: TGTGCCAGCAGTGGACTAGCCGGAACCCCTCGCGAGCAGTACTTC
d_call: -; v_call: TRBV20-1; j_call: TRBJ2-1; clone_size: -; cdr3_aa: CSAPPSSDPSSYNEQFF; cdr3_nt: TGCAGTGCTCCCCCTTCGTCGGACCCGAGCTCCTACAATGAGCAGTTCTTC
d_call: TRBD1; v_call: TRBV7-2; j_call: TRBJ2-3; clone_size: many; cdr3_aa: CASSLASDRTDTQYF; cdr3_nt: TGTGCCAGCAGCTTAGCCTCGGACAGGACGGATACGCAGTATTTT
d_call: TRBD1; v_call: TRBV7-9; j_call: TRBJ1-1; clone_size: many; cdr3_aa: CASSLGGQASEAFF; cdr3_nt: TGTGCCAGCAGCTTAGGTGGACAGGCTTCTGAAGCTTTCTTT
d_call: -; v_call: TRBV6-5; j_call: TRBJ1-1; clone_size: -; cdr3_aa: CASSRSGFAEAFF; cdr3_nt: TGTGCCAGCAGCCGATCAGGGTTCGCTGAAGCTTTCTTT
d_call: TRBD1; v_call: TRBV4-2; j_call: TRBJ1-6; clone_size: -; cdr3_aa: CASSQGGTGSPLHF; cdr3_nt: TGTGCCAGCAGCCAAGGAGGGACAGGGTCACCCCTCCACTTT
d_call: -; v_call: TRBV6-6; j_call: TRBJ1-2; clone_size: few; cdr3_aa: CASNGSGGYGYTF; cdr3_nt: TGTGCCAGCAACGGATCGGGGGGCTATGGCTACACCTTC
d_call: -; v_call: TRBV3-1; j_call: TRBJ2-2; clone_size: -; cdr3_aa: CASSPGLTLSTGELFF; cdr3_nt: TGTGCCAGCAGCCCGGGTCTAACGCTAAGCACCGGGGAGCTGTTTTTT
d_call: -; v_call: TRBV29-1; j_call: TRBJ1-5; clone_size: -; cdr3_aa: CSVVTTNGNQPQHF; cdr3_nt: TGCAGCGTTGTTACGACGAATGGCAATCAGCCCCAGCATTTT
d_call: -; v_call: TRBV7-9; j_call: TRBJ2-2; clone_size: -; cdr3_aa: CASSRERSMNTGELFF; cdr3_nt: TGTGCCAGCAGCCGGGAGCGGTCTATGAACACCGGGGAGCTGTTTTTT
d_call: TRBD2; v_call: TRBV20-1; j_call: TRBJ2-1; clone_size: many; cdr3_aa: CSAPRLAIGGDEQFF; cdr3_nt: TGCAGTGCTCCCAGACTAGCGATCGGTGGCGATGAGCAGTTCTTC
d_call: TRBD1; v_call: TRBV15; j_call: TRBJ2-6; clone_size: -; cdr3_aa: CATSSLRQGGANVLTF; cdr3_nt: TGTGCCACCAGCAGCCTCCGACAGGGTGGGGCCAACGTCCTGACTTTC
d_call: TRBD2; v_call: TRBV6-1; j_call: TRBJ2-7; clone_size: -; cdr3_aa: CASSPKTSGNYEQYF; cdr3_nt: TGTGCCAGCAGTCCCAAGACTAGCGGGAACTACGAGCAGTACTTC
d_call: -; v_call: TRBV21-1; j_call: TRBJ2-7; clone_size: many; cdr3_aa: CASSKGVLAGGPVEQYF; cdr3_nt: TGTGCCAGCAGCAAAGGTGTACTAGCGGGAGGGCCGGTCGAGCAGTACTTC
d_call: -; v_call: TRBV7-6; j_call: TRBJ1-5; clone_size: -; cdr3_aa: CASSLESGVGPQHF; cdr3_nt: TGTGCCAGCAGCTTAGAGTCAGGGGTAGGTCCCCAGCATTTT
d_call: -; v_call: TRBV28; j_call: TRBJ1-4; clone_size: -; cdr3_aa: CASSLRRDEKLFF; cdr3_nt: TGTGCCAGCAGTTTACGCAGGGACGAAAAACTGTTTTTT
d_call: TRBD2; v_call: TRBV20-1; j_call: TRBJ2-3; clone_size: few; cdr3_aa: CSAPLVLAGGLSPDTQYF; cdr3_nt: TGCAGTGCCCCACTAGTACTAGCGGGAGGCCTAAGCCCAGATACGCAGTATTTT